A selection of T cell receptor beta chains follows, all from one sample in a study of somatic mutations in cytotoxic T cells in rheumatoid arthritis. TCRdb's table, derived via immunoSEQ multiplex PCR, lists solely in-frame clones and lacks some. The sample consists of over 15,000 clones, about four fifths of them appearing once. The material sequenced was CD8+ T cells sorted from blood. Receptors were obtained from a man in his late teens or twenties with rheumatoid arthritis. Both conserved end residues are trimmed from each CDR3. D genes are given only for firm matches.

D: .
V: TRBV7-6
J: TRBJ2-3
CDR3: ASSPPRGGWDTQY

D: TRBD1
V: TRBV28
J: TRBJ1-5
CDR3: ATNGQVDSNQPQH

D: .
V: TRBV7-7
J: TRBJ2-1
CDR3: ASSPSPGDWDEQF

D: TRBD1
V: TRBV4-2
J: TRBJ1-1
CDR3: ASIKTTGRNTEAF

D: .
V: TRBV5-1
J: TRBJ2-7
CDR3: ASSFQWSTGEAYEQY

D: .
V: TRBV7-6
J: TRBJ1-1
CDR3: ASSLALSRITENTEAF

D: .
V: TRBV6-5
J: TRBJ2-7
CDR3: ASSFSGAQAYEQY

D: .
V: TRBV7-9
J: TRBJ1-1
CDR3: ASSQEEGNRAAEAF

D: TRBD1
V: TRBV28
J: TRBJ2-1
CDR3: ASSLAPGQVYNEQF

D: .
V: TRBV2
J: TRBJ2-3
CDR3: ASISGHLFTDTQY

D: .
V: TRBV6-5
J: TRBJ2-2
CDR3: ASSYTLTGELF

D: .
V: TRBV6-1
J: TRBJ1-1
CDR3: ASSAPGGYTEAF

D: .
V: TRBV9
J: TRBJ1-4
CDR3: ASSVASGANEKLF

D: .
V: TRBV6-1
J: TRBJ1-4
CDR3: ASLDSFRPREKLF

D: .
V: TRBV25-1
J: TRBJ1-5
CDR3: ASSEHNQPQH

D: TRBD2
V: TRBV6-1
J: TRBJ2-3
CDR3: ASSEASGGPDTQY

D: TRBD1
V: TRBV9
J: TRBJ2-3
CDR3: ASSPWDRRITDTQY

D: .
V: TRBV4-1
J: .
CDR3: ASSQDPGHYEQY

D: TRBD2
V: TRBV9
J: TRBJ2-7
CDR3: ASSLWASGSYEQY

D: TRBD2
V: TRBV27
J: TRBJ2-7
CDR3: ASSLLSGGTYEQY

D: TRBD1
V: TRBV28
J: TRBJ2-5
CDR3: ASSPRLTGAEETQY

D: .
V: TRBV11-2
J: TRBJ2-1
CDR3: ASSFPRGRRSSYNEQF

D: .
V: TRBV19
J: TRBJ1-2
CDR3: ASSSTGYT

D: .
V: TRBV4-1
J: TRBJ1-6
CDR3: ASSQAFVRPDSPLH

D: TRBD1
V: TRBV5-4
J: TRBJ2-7
CDR3: ASSLGDRVHEQY

D: .
V: TRBV7-9
J: TRBJ2-1
CDR3: ASSSDSDFEQF

D: TRBD1
V: TRBV25-1
J: TRBJ2-5
CDR3: ASSEYSSTGGVGETQY

D: .
V: TRBV11-2
J: TRBJ1-1
CDR3: ASSSLKGLITEAF

D: .
V: TRBV28
J: TRBJ1-5
CDR3: ASSPPETERGPPQH

D: .
V: TRBV7-9
J: TRBJ1-1
CDR3: ASSFYSGNTEAF

D: .
V: TRBV6-1
J: TRBJ1-5
CDR3: AVTGVGSNQPQH

D: TRBD1
V: TRBV6-5
J: TRBJ2-7
CDR3: ASSYSNQGAGEQY

D: TRBD2
V: TRBV19
J: TRBJ2-2
CDR3: ASSTGLAGVGTGELF

D: TRBD1
V: TRBV7-3
J: TRBJ1-2
CDR3: ASSSQTGGKGGYT

D: .
V: TRBV21-1
J: TRBJ2-3
CDR3: ASSASGRYTDTQY

D: .
V: TRBV5-8
J: TRBJ1-5
CDR3: ASSLVELSNQPQH

D: TRBD1
V: TRBV6-5
J: TRBJ1-6
CDR3: ASSNQGASSPLH

D: .
V: TRBV2
J: TRBJ2-1
CDR3: ASYRRDTYNEQF

D: .
V: TRBV30
J: TRBJ1-1
CDR3: AWRGSVNTEAF

D: .
V: TRBV9
J: TRBJ1-4
CDR3: ASSVTGKSEKLF

D: .
V: TRBV6-1
J: TRBJ2-1
CDR3: ASRIPDGDNEQF

D: TRBD2
V: TRBV19
J: TRBJ2-7
CDR3: ASSIVSAGREVSYEQY

D: .
V: TRBV27
J: TRBJ1-1
CDR3: ASSFTGGTTEAF

D: TRBD2
V: TRBV4-2
J: TRBJ2-3
CDR3: ASSQEWRGGADTQY

D: .
V: TRBV28
J: TRBJ2-7
CDR3: ASREVGSTYEQY

D: .
V: TRBV7-9
J: TRBJ2-3
CDR3: ASSPPHGITDTQY

D: .
V: TRBV4-1
J: TRBJ2-7
CDR3: ASSRGPIIYEQY

D: TRBD1
V: TRBV30
J: TRBJ2-7
CDR3: AWRDRGISYEQY

D: TRBD2
V: TRBV7-9
J: TRBJ2-5
CDR3: ASSLTLLGLAGGPRD

D: .
V: TRBV10-1
J: TRBJ2-5
CDR3: ASRTTEPLEETQY

D: .
V: TRBV30
J: TRBJ2-7
CDR3: AWSATGLDYEQY

D: .
V: TRBV11-2
J: TRBJ2-7
CDR3: ASSQGLSYEQY